Included here is one TCR beta chain sequence, with context. Its antigen is still unknown. The sample holds no much larger clone one base away, and base qualities are not on file. RNA was extracted using the RNeasy kit, and about 0.45 to 1 ug of the RNA was reverse transcribed with random hexamers. TCR beta CDR3 regions were amplified with the immunoSEQ multiplex PCR assay covering 54 Vbeta and 13 Jbeta segments. PCR amplification bias was corrected using a synthetic template baseline for primer optimization and computational correction. The source study handled its data this way. Reads were annotated to V, D and J genes per IMGT and analyzed with immunoSEQ Analyzer, keeping only productive sequences. Clonality was computed as one minus Shannon entropy normalized by log2 of the number of productive unique sequences. For each patient and control, public and private clones were evaluated among the 100 most prevalent clones. Clones were defined as Susac-specific when absent from the healthy and MS cohorts, from over 950 published viral clones and from other ImmuneACCESS disease sequences. TCRdb reprocessed the public reads (quality trimming at Q25 with fastp, clone calling with MiXCR) and kept in-frame beta chains. CDR3 protein duplicates are merged, each entry listing the most common genes and DNA. The authors' filters were not applied to this entry. This sample lists some 140,000 distinct CDR3 sequences; around 86% were detected once. The ten biggest clones cover approximately 0.51% of the sample.

The data stem from a study of CD8 T cells in Susac syndrome (dated by TCRdb to the late 2010s). The study in broad terms: Repertoire sequencing was used to test whether CD8+ T cell activation and differentiation in Susac syndrome was antigen driven. Clonality of the CD8+ T cell repertoire was compared between about a dozen healthy donors, roughly 14 Susac syndrome patients and some 15 multiple sclerosis patients.

The paper as a whole reports these results and caveats: The number of individuals in the TCR sequencing and HLA analysis was recognized as being relatively small.

Measured from the cysteine to the phenylalanine, the CDR3 is 14 residues long. Of the read, only the CDR3 DNA is kept; its 42 bases are in frame from base 1. Based on the germline V gene, the CDR1 and CDR2 sequences are MGHRA and YSYEKL. V sheds 0 bases and J sheds 2 bases, leaving 8 bases between their ends. High-throughput TCR beta sequencing profiled peripheral blood CD8+ and CD4+ T cells from healthy donors, Susac syndrome patients and multiple sclerosis patients. The multiple sclerosis controls were treatment-naive patients whose relapsing-remitting disease, either stable or active, fulfilled the revised McDonald criteria. CD8+ TEMRA cells were enriched by FACS, while bulk CD8+ and CD4+ T cells were purified by magnetic negative isolation. Blood was drawn into EDTA tubes, processed within 24 hours, and PBMCs were isolated by density gradient centrifugation. PBMCs intended for TCR sequencing were cryopreserved in liquid nitrogen and were subsequently thawed in a 37 degrees C water bath. Purity of sorted or isolated CD4+, CD8+ and CD8+ TEMRA cells was at least 90%.

The rearranged segments are TRBV4-1 and TRBJ2-7; no D gene call is confident. Sequencing was done on a sample of CD8+ T cells from PBMCs. This clonotype originated in a human donor with multiple sclerosis. The nucleotide sequence reads as follows: TGCGCCAGCAGCCAAGATTATTCACCCTACGAGCAGTACTTC. Its translation is CASSQDYSPYEQYF.